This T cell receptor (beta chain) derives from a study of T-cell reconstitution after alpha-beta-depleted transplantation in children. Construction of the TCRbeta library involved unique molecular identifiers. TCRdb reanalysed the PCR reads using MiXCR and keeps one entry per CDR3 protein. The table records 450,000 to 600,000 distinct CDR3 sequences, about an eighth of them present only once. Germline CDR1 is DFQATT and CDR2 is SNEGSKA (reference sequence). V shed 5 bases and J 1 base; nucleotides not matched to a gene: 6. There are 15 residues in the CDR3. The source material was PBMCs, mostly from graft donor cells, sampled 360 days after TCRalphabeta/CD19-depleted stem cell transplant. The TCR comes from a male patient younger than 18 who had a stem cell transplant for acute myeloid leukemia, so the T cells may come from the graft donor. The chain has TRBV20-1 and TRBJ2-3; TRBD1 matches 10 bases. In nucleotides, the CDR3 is TGCAGTGCTTCCCTGACAGGGGGCGGCACAGATACGCAGTATTTT. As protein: CSASLTGGGTDTQYF.